One TCR beta chain is described in this entry. This entry belongs to a study of blood T cell repertoires in COVID-19. Trimming shortened V by 0 bases and J by 7 bases, and 9 bases separated the two germline ends. Germline CDR1 MGHRA, CDR2 YSYEKL. The CDR3 loop spans 14 amino acids. The study recruited people aged about 18 to 95 years across under 25 US areas. Grouping used clinical history reported by participants in a survey and questionnaire. As handled by the study authors: Nucleated cell counts were estimated from reference gene primer amplification. The repertoire was sequenced with immunoSEQ multiplex PCR; TCRdb's copy has only in-frame clones and lacks some. The V and J calls and the clone size are those of that table, but D and trimming were determined from the DNA. The sample shows approximately 230,000 clones, about 89% of them seen only once.

The clonotype originates from a woman under 30 who had recovered from COVID-19. Sequenced sample: PBMCs or T cells enriched from blood (not recorded which). The rearrangement joins TRBV4-1 to TRBJ2-2, with a tentative D call TRBD1 (5 bases). The CDR3: CASSQEFRVGELFF. In DNA form, the CDR3 reads TGCGCCAGCAGCCAAGAATTCAGGGTCGGGGAGCTGTTTTTT.